These T cell receptor beta chains were read from a single sample in a study of T cell responses to AZD1222 COVID-19 vaccine. TCRdb's table, derived via immunoSEQ multiplex PCR, lists solely in-frame clones and lacks some. The top ten clones hold less than 7.5% of a sample with tens of thousands of clones, 85% to 90% of them seen once. Material: peripheral blood, obtained on day 0 of AZD1222 vaccination. The origin of the receptors is an adult in good health. CDR3s include the opening cysteine and the closing phenylalanine or tryptophan. A D gene is named only where the DNA matches it firmly. Rows give clone size only sometimes, using once, few, many, or a class for an expanded clone.

j_call | v_call | d_call | clone_size | cdr3_nt | cdr3_aa
TRBJ1-1 | TRBV2 | TRBD1 | . | TGTGCCAGCAGGTTGACAGGGAGAGGCACTGAAGCTTTCTTT | CASRLTGRGTEAFF
TRBJ1-1 | TRBV12-3/TRBV12-4 | . | . | TGTGCCAGCCGGCTGATTGAACACACTGAAGCTTTCTTT | CASRLIEHTEAFF
TRBJ1-5 | TRBV5-4 | TRBD1 | . | TGTGCCAGCAGCCCAGAAAGGGACAGGATTTATAGCAATCAGCCCCAGCATTTT | CASSPERDRIYSNQPQHF
TRBJ2-3 | TRBV7-3 | . | . | TGTGCCAGCAGCCTCGGGCGGGGCCCTCCTCTAGATACGCAGTATTTT | CASSLGRGPPLDTQYF
TRBJ2-1 | TRBV28 | . | . | TGTGCCAGCAGTTTAGCAGGGGGGCCGGTACAGTACAATGAGCAGTTCTTC | CASSLAGGPVQYNEQFF
TRBJ1-5 | TRBV7-6 | . | once | TGTGCCAGCAGCTTAGACATGGGTAGCAATCAGCCCCAGCATTTT | CASSLDMGSNQPQHF
TRBJ2-2 | TRBV6-1 | . | . | TGTGCCAGCAGTGCATTCCTCCCACAGGTGACTACCGGGGAGCTGTTTTTT | CASSAFLPQVTTGELFF
TRBJ2-7 | TRBV5-1 | . | . | TGCGCCAGCAGCATAGCCGGGAGTTACGAGCAGTACTTC | CASSIAGSYEQYF
TRBJ1-1 | TRBV11-2 | . | . | TGTGCCAGCAGCTTAGCGGTCGGGGGGACTGAAGCTTTCTTT | CASSLAVGGTEAFF
TRBJ2-1 | TRBV12-5 | TRBD2 | . | TGTGCTAGTGGTTTGGTACCCCTAGCGGCCTACAATGAGCAGTTCTTC | CASGLVPLAAYNEQFF
TRBJ2-1 | TRBV5-6 | . | . | TGTGCCAGCACCTTGGAAGTGTACAATGAGCAGTTCTTC | CASTLEVYNEQFF
TRBJ2-7 | TRBV5-4 | . | . | TGTGCCAGCACCTACAGTTACGCCTCGGGGTTCCAGCAGTACTTC | CASTYSYASGFQQYF
TRBJ1-4 | TRBV5-1 | TRBD1 | . | TGCGCCAGCAGCTTAGGACAGGGAGTTGAAAAACTGTTTTTT | CASSLGQGVEKLFF
TRBJ1-2 | TRBV3-1/TRBV3-2 | . | . | TGTGCCAGCAGCCAGCCCTCAGGGAAGGGAGCTAACTATGGCTACACCTTC | CASSQPSGKGANYGYTF
TRBJ1-1 | TRBV3-1/TRBV3-2 | . | . | TGTGCCAGCAGCCAAGCGGGGAGAGTAGCTGAAGCTTTCTTT | CASSQAGRVAEAFF
TRBJ2-3 | TRBV21-1 | . | . | TGTGCCAGCAGCAAAGGAAGGCCTTTCGGGGGGATCACAGATACGCAGTATTTT | CASSKGRPFGGITDTQYF
TRBJ2-3 | TRBV3-1/TRBV3-2 | TRBD2 | . | TGTGCCAGCAGCATCCGGACTAGCGGGGGGAGCTGGTCAGATACGCAGTATTTT | CASSIRTSGGSWSDTQYF
TRBJ1-1 | TRBV7-3 | TRBD1 | . | TGTGCCAGCAGCTTATCTGGACAGGGGGTTACTGAAGCTTTCTTT | CASSLSGQGVTEAFF
TRBJ2-4 | TRBV12-5 | . | . | TGTGCTAGTGGTTTGGGCTTAGGAACCCTAGCCAAAAACATTCAGTACTTC | CASGLGLGTLAKNIQYF
TRBJ1-1 | TRBV10-3 | . | . | TGTGCCATCAGGCCGGAGGGGGTGAGAGGGGAAGCTTTCTTT | CAIRPEGVRGEAFF
TRBJ2-1 | TRBV5-8 | TRBD1 | . | TGTGCCAGCAGCTTGGGACAGGGCGGCTACAATGAGCAGTTCTTC | CASSLGQGGYNEQFF
TRBJ1-2 | TRBV5-6 | TRBD1 | . | TGTGCCAGCAGCATAGGTACAGGGGGAAATGGCTACACCTTC | CASSIGTGGNGYTF
TRBJ1-2 | TRBV27 | . | . | TGTGCCAGCAGCTGGAGGGGTGGGGGTAACTATGGCTACACCTTC | CASSWRGGGNYGYTF
TRBJ1-5 | TRBV28 | . | once | TGTGCCAGCTCCTGGCAGTATCAGCCCCAGCATTTT | CASSWQYQPQHF
TRBJ1-6 | TRBV5-4 | . | . | TGTGCCAGCAGCTTGCCGGCAGGGAAAAATTCACCCCTCCACTTT | CASSLPAGKNSPLHF
TRBJ1-2 | TRBV20-1 | . | . | TGCAGTGCTAGAGTAATGGGGGGCTACACCTTC | CSARVMGGYTF
TRBJ2-5 | TRBV7-2 | . | . | TGTGCCAGCAGGCTAAGGCCCCCAGAGACCCAGTACTTC | CASRLRPPETQYF
TRBJ1-2 | TRBV7-8 | . | . | TGTGCCAGCAGCTGGGGCAGGGAAGTCTATGGCTACACCTTC | CASSWGREVYGYTF
TRBJ1-2 | TRBV29-1 | . | . | TGCAGCGTTGAGTTGGGGCATCAAGTTAACTATGGCTACACCTTC | CSVELGHQVNYGYTF
TRBJ2-1 | TRBV12-5 | . | . | TGTGCTAGTGGTTTGTCAGCAATAGAGCAGTTCTTC | CASGLSAIEQFF
TRBJ1-3 | TRBV4-1 | . | . | TGCGCCAGCAGCCGGGGGGCGCAGGGTAGGGGCTTGGGAAACACCATATATTTT | CASSRGAQGRGLGNTIYF
TRBJ2-7 | TRBV2 | . | few | TGTGCCAGCAACCGGGACGTAGACTACGAGCAGTACTTC | CASNRDVDYEQYF
TRBJ2-1 | TRBV28 | . | once | TGTGCCAGCAGTCAATCAGGGGTTTACAATGAGCAGTTCTTC | CASSQSGVYNEQFF
TRBJ1-6 | TRBV15 | . | once | TGTGCCACCAGCAGAGGGGATTATTCACCCCTCCACTTT | CATSRGDYSPLHF
TRBJ2-7 | TRBV6-5 | . | . | TGTGCCAGCAGCCCGAACCACTACGAGCAGTACTTC | CASSPNHYEQYF
TRBJ1-1 | TRBV5-5 | . | . | TGTGCCAGCAGCTTTGTACCGAGGGGGACTGAAGCTTTCTTT | CASSFVPRGTEAFF